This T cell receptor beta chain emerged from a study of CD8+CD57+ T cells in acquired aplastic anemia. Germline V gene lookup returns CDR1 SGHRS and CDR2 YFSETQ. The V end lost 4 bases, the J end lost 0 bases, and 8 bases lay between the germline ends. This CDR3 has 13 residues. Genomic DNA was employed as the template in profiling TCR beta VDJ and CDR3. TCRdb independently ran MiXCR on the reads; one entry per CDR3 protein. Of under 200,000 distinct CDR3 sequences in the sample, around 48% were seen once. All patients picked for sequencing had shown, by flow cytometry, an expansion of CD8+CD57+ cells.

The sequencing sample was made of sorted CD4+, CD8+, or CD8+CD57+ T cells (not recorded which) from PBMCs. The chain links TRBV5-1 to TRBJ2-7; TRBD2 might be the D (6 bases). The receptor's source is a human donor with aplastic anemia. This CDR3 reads CASSTGDSYEQYF. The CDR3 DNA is TGCGCCAGCAGCACGGGAGACTCCTACGAGCAGTACTTC.